The 24 T cell receptor beta chains given below trace back to one sample, sequenced in a study of Graves' ophthalmopathy and Graves' hyperthyroidism. Amplification targeted the TCR beta CDR3 regions, with RNA transcripts as the source material. After a first-round RT-PCR with HTBI primers, a second-round multiplex PCR was run. One entry per CDR3 protein results from TCRdb running MiXCR on the multiplex PCR reads. This sample has 600,000 to 700,000 distinct CDR3 sequences, with roughly two fifths found just once. Sequencing was done on a sample of peripheral blood. These TCRs come from an adult man with Graves' ophthalmopathy.

This clonotype was recorded at least ten times. A much larger clone is a single base away; this may be a read error. V and J are TRBV11-2 and TRBJ2-5; D gene unclear. CDR3 length equals 11 residues. The ends were cut back, 3 bases at V and 3 bases at J, with 2 bases in the middle. Germline loops: CDR1 SGHAT, CDR2 FQNNGV. The CDR3 loop reads CASSFKETQYF. The CDR3 nucleotides are TGTGCCAGCAGCTTCAAAGAGACCCAGTACTTC. Based on the CDR3 plus reference TRBV11-2 and TRBJ2-5, the full variable domain is EAGVAQSPRYKIIEKRQSVAFWCNPISGHATLYWYQQILGQGPKLLIQFQNNGVVDDSQLPKDRFSAERLKGVDSTLKIQPAKLEDSAVYLCASSFKETQYFGPGTRLLVL.

There are a few counts of this clonotype. The gene calls are TRBV2 and TRBJ2-7; tentative D call: TRBD1 (6 bases). Germline V gene data show CDR1 as SNHLY and CDR2 as FYNNEI. This CDR3 has 14 amino acids. The V and J ends lost 5 bases and 8 bases respectively, with 19 bases between them. The CDR3 is CASSFLGTTAKQYF. The CDR3 coding sequence is TGTGCCAGCAGTTTCCTCGGGACAACGGCCAAGCAGTACTTC.

This clonotype was counted at least ten times. The genes are TRBV7-2 and TRBJ2-5; 8 nucleotides match TRBD1. The CDR3 runs 15 residues. J lost 5 bases, V lost 3 bases, and 8 bases had no gene match. Per the germline V gene, CDR1 is SGHTA and CDR2 is FQGNSA. CDR3: CASSFDRGFGETQYF. CDR3 DNA: TGTGCCAGCAGCTTTGACAGGGGTTTCGGTGAGACCCAGTACTTC.

This clonotype has only a few counts. The chain uses TRBV19 and TRBJ1-5, with no clear D. The CDR3 extends over 14 amino acids. In germline, CDR1 is LNHDA, CDR2 SQIVND (reference sequence). The V and J ends lost 3 bases and 3 bases respectively, with 9 bases between them. The CDR3 is CASSMRGINQPQHF. The CDR3 coding sequence is TGTGCCAGTAGTATGAGAGGGATCAATCAGCCCCAGCATTTT.

The J gene is TRBJ1-2, the V gene TRBV24-1; unclear D gene. The CDR3 consists of 17 residues. The germline V and J ends were trimmed by 0 bases and 4 bases, with 17 bases remaining between them. Germline CDR1 is KGHDR and CDR2 is SFDVKD. This chain's CDR3 is CATSDLGPTQQSYGYTF. In nucleotides, the CDR3 is TGTGCCACCAGTGATTTGGGACCTACACAGCAATCCTATGGCTACACCTTC.

Notes on this clonotype: Germline is not matched at one junction end, which may reflect a read error. The genes are TRBV11-2 and TRBJ1-4, with D unclear. The CDR3 contains 12 residues. Per germline, CDR1 SGHAT and CDR2 FQNNGV. CDR3 nucleotides: TGCGCCAGCAGCCCGGCGGGAGATCGGCTGTTTTTT. It codes for CASSPAGDRLFF.

This clonotype appeared many times. This sequence joins TRBV12-3 or TRBV12-4 and TRBJ1-3; tentatively, D is TRBD1 (5 bases). The CDR3 extends over 14 amino acids. Trimming cost V 7 bases and J 0 bases, with 10 bases left between them. CDR3 DNA sequence: TGTGCCAGCACCATCAGGGTCTCTGGAAACACCATATATTTT. As protein: CASTIRVSGNTIYF.

A remark on this clonotype: It may be a read error: a sequence one base away is much more abundant. The chain links TRBV7-3 to TRBJ2-2; TRBD2 matches 11 bases. CDR1 is SGHTA, CDR2 FQGTGA, per germline. The CDR3 runs 15 residues. The V gene end was trimmed by 5 bases and the J gene end by 6 bases; junction bases not matched to a gene: 5. Here the CDR3 reads CASSISGGAAGELFF. The CDR3 DNA reads TGTGCCAGCAGCATTAGCGGGGGGGCCGCCGGGGAGCTGTTTTTT.

The genes are TRBV19 and TRBJ1-5; 12 bases fit TRBD1. The V gene end was trimmed by 1 base and the J gene end by 5 bases; junction bases not matched to a gene: 6. Germline CDR1 LNHDA, CDR2 SQIVND (reference sequence). The CDR3 length is 17 residues. The chain's CDR3 is CASSIGRDRGQHQPQHF. CDR3 DNA: TGTGCCAGTAGTATAGGAAGGGACAGGGGGCAGCATCAGCCCCAGCATTTT.

The sample holds many counts of this clonotype. The V gene is TRBV20-1, the J gene TRBJ1-1; TRBD1 is a possible D gene (5 bases). V was cut by 6 bases and J by 3 bases, with 11 bases left in between. The CDR3 is made up of 12 amino acids. Germline V gene data show CDR1 as DFQATT and CDR2 as SNEGSKA (reference sequence). In DNA, the CDR3 is TGCAGTGCGGGGGGGACCTACACTGAAGCTTTCTTT. Amino acid sequence: CSAGGTYTEAFF.

This clonotype came up a few times. The chain links TRBV10-3 to TRBJ1-3, with D uncertain. The germline V and J ends were trimmed by 10 bases and 4 bases, with 17 bases remaining between them. The germline V gene encodes CDR1 ENHRY and CDR2 SYGVKD. This CDR3 has 14 amino acids. CDR3 protein: CASIPNESGNTIYF. The CDR3, as DNA: TGTGCCAGCATTCCAAATGAATCCGGAAACACCATATATTTT.

This clonotype was observed at least ten times. The chain uses TRBV7-2 and TRBJ2-5; 7 bases align to TRBD2. There are 14 residues in the CDR3. Germline trimming cut 3 bases from V and 5 bases from J; bases unmatched to any gene: 6. CDR1 is SGHTA and CDR2 is FQGNSA in the germline V gene. The chain's CDR3 is CASSLGGGVETQYF. The DNA for the CDR3 is TGTGCCAGCAGCTTGGGGGGGGGTGTTGAGACCCAGTACTTC.

A single count supports this clonotype. This rearrangement joins TRBV15 to TRBJ2-5; D remains ambiguous. The CDR3 runs 15 residues. CDR1 and CDR2 (germline): LNHNV, YYDKDF (reference sequence). Between the trimmed V and J ends, which lost 0 bases and 9 bases, there was a span of 17 bases. CDR3 sequence: CATSRDPGLNQPQYF. The CDR3 DNA is TGTGCCACCAGCAGAGATCCGGGCCTTAATCAGCCCCAGTACTTC.

V is TRBV11-2 and J is TRBJ2-5, with D perhaps matching TRBD1 (6 bases). The V gene lost 3 bases and the J gene lost 3 bases, with 14 bases spanning the gap. Germline-derived CDR1 and CDR2 are SGHAT and FQNNGV. The CDR3 consists of 15 residues. The CDR3 loop reads CASSFGQYSKETQYF. CDR3 bases: TGTGCCAGCAGCTTCGGACAGTACTCAAAAGAGACCCAGTACTTC.

In regard to this clonotype: This could be a read error, since a much larger clone is one nucleotide away. The genes are TRBV2 and TRBJ2-7, with TRBD1 matching over 11 bases. CDR1 SNHLY and CDR2 FYNNEI come from the germline V gene. This CDR3 is 14 amino acids long. V lost 6 bases to trimming and J lost 4 bases; unmatched junction nucleotides: 5. CDR3 in DNA: TGTGCCAGCAGAGGGGGACAGGGGGTATACGAGCAGTACTTC. It is translated as CASRGGQGVYEQYF.

This clonotype has a count of ten or more. The genes are TRBV9 and TRBJ2-2; 10 nucleotides line up with TRBD1. Germline CDR1 is SGDLS and CDR2 is YYNGEE. The V segment lost 3 bases and the J segment 5 bases; nucleotides outside the gene matches: 4. The CDR3 covers 15 residues. CDR3 coding DNA: TGTGCCAGCAGCGAGACAGGGGGCTGGACCGGGGAGCTGTTTTTT. Translation: CASSETGGWTGELFF.

This clonotype came up many times. The chain carries TRBV6-5 and TRBJ1-5; D unclear. CDR1 and CDR2 (germline): MNHEY, SVGAGI. With 0 bases removed from V and 10 bases from J, the gap between germline ends came to 13 bases. The CDR3 loop spans 14 amino acids. The CDR3 sequence is CASSYSISGQPQHF. CDR3 nucleotide sequence: TGTGCCAGCAGTTACTCGATCTCCGGTCAACCCCAGCATTTT.

V usage is TRBV24-1 and J usage is TRBJ1-1; D might be TRBD1 (5 bases). V lost 5 bases, J lost 2 bases, and 8 bases lay in between. This CDR3 spans 13 amino acids. Germline V gene lookup returns CDR1 KGHDR and CDR2 SFDVKD. CDR3 region: CATSAGGNTEAFF. In nucleotides, the CDR3 is TGTGCCACCAGTGCCGGGGGTAACACTGAAGCTTTCTTT.

About this clonotype: Its ends do not fully match the called genes, so a read error is possible. The J gene is TRBJ2-2, the V gene TRBV2, with D possibly being TRBD1 or TRBD2 (7 bases each). This CDR3 comprises 14 residues. The germline gives CDR1 SNHLY, CDR2 FYNNEI. CDR3 nucleotide sequence: TGTGCCAGCAGTGGCAGGGGGGGGCCCGGGAAGCTGTTTTTT. It is translated as CASSGRGGPGKLFF.

The chain combines TRBV7-2 with TRBJ1-2; weak D call: TRBD1 (6 bases). The CDR3 is 13 amino acids. In germline, CDR1 is SGHTA, CDR2 FQGNSA. The ends were cut back, 3 bases at V and 14 bases at J, with 19 bases in the middle. The CDR3 reads CASSLGAGGDITF. The CDR3 region has the DNA TGTGCCAGCAGCTTGGGGGCAGGTGGTGATATTACCTTC.

This clonotype was detected many times. The chain employs TRBV9 and TRBJ1-5, with 7 nucleotides matching TRBD1. The J segment lost 9 bases and the V segment lost 3 bases, leaving 3 bases of the junction unmatched. CDR3 size: 12 residues. Germline CDR1 SGDLS, CDR2 YYNGEE. The CDR3 coding sequence is TGTGCCAGCAGCGGACAGGGTGGGCCCCAGCATTTT. Translating it yields CASSGQGGPQHF.

This clonotype was seen only a few times. As DNA, the CDR3 is TGCAGTGCACGGAGGACTAGCGGGGTTAGCTCCTACGAGCAGTACTTC. Translating gives CSARRTSGVSSYEQYF. The V and J genes are TRBV20-1 and TRBJ2-7, with 12 positions matching TRBD2. The CDR3 extends over 16 amino acids. V lost 6 bases, J lost 0 bases, and 9 bases stayed unmatched. Germline V gene sequence: CDR1 DFQATT, CDR2 SNEGSKA (reference sequence).

This chain uses TRBV20-1 with TRBJ1-5; 8 bases line up with TRBD1. This CDR3 comprises 13 residues. Germline loops: CDR1 DFQATT, CDR2 SNEGSKA (reference sequence). The V segment lost 7 bases and the J segment 6 bases; nucleotides outside the gene matches: 8. The chain's CDR3 is CSDYTGGGQPQHF. Written as DNA, the CDR3 is TGCAGTGACTATACAGGGGGTGGTCAGCCCCAGCATTTT.

The sample holds a few counts of this clonotype. Since the CDR3 does not end with the conserved phenylalanine or tryptophan, this likely comes from a read error. The DNA is left out, because the CDR3 cannot be placed on it with certainty; the CDR3 is given as TCRdb lists it. This chain joins TRBV7-2 and TRBJ2-6; TRBD2 is the table's D call and was not checked against the DNA. The CDR3 spans 8 residues, counting both ends. Germline CDR1 reads SGHTA; CDR2 reads FQGNSA. CDR3 in amino acids: CASSLQGL.